This TCR beta chain is from a study of identical twins. The CDR3 covers 16 residues. CDR1 and CDR2 from the germline V gene are SGHDT and YYEEEE. V lost 0 bases, J lost 3 bases, and 13 bases lay in between. Study observations and caveats: Where out-of-frame alpha sequences were twin-shared, they showed excess low generation probability. The conclusions drew on cross-sectional statistical analysis instead of tracking the same donors. Beta clonotypes that were abundant in cord blood contained fewer insertions, a pattern absent from memory repertoires. Beta out-of-frame sequences showed weaker excess sharing between twins.

Remarks on this clonotype: Its matching antigen is unknown.

TCRdb re-analysed the 5' RACE reads in MiXCR, keeping a single row per CDR3 protein. The data show about 430,000 distinct CDR3 sequences, about 18% seen once. The rearrangement links TRBV5-6 to TRBJ2-1; D perhaps matches TRBD2 (5 bases). The sequence was collected from a man aged 45 to 65 in good health. Sequencing was done on a sample of naive T cells sorted from blood. The CDR3 sequence: CASSLARGMIYNEQFF. The CDR3 region has the DNA TGTGCCAGCAGCTTGGCCAGAGGGATGATCTACAATGAGCAGTTCTTC.